This TCR beta chain was profiled in a study of technical replicates of blood from several donors. The CDR3 spans 17 residues. Germline trimming cut 5 bases from V and 0 bases from J; bases unmatched to any gene: 6. Germline assignment: CDR1 LNHNV and CDR2 YYDKDF (reference sequence). The protocol was immunoSEQ multiplex PCR, while the TCRdb copy is restricted to in-frame clones and leaves out a portion. This sample has about 100,000 clones; 90% to 96% occur once, and the top ten carry 0.22%. V usage is TRBV15 and J usage is TRBJ2-3, with 12 nucleotides matching TRBD2. The receptor's source is a human donor in good health. Material for sequencing was T cells isolated from PBMCs. The CDR3 region has the DNA TGTGCCACCAGCGATCTAACTAGCGGGAGGAGCACAGATACGCAGTATTTT. It is translated as CATSDLTSGRSTDTQYF.